This is a list of T cell receptor beta chains from one sample in a study of blood T cell repertoires in COVID-19. Sequenced by immunoSEQ multiplex PCR; TCRdb stores in-frame clones only, minus some. Found here are 130,000 to 150,000 clones, around 84% of them singletons; the top ten hold roughly 13%. The specimen was peripheral blood. Source of these receptors: a man aged 60 to 75 with active or convalescent COVID-19. The CDR3 runs from the conserved cysteine through the conserved F or W.

j_call: TRBJ2-7
v_call: TRBV7-8
cdr3_aa: CASSFYLAGYEQYF

j_call: TRBJ2-7
v_call: TRBV11-2
cdr3_aa: CASRTDRGAYEQYF

j_call: TRBJ1-1
v_call: TRBV28
cdr3_aa: CASSSGQRTFF

j_call: TRBJ2-7
v_call: TRBV6-6
cdr3_aa: CASSLVQGTEQYF

j_call: TRBJ2-7
v_call: TRBV5-6
cdr3_aa: CASSLALAYEQYF

j_call: TRBJ1-5
v_call: TRBV6-5
cdr3_aa: CASRSQGPRGNQPQHF

j_call: TRBJ2-7
v_call: TRBV6-1
cdr3_aa: CASSATYTGGGSDEQYF

j_call: TRBJ1-5
v_call: TRBV20-1
cdr3_aa: CSASSQGNQPQHF

j_call: TRBJ2-1
v_call: TRBV15
cdr3_aa: CATSRGAGGSYNEQFF

j_call: TRBJ2-6
v_call: TRBV4-2
cdr3_aa: CASSQAGGANVLTF

j_call: TRBJ2-5
v_call: TRBV12-3/TRBV12-4
cdr3_aa: CASSTDQGTQYF

j_call: TRBJ2-1
v_call: TRBV5-1
cdr3_aa: CASSFGSSGNNEQFF

j_call: TRBJ2-5
v_call: TRBV5-1
cdr3_aa: CASSRATGIQETQYF

j_call: TRBJ1-2
v_call: TRBV6-2/TRBV6-3
cdr3_aa: CASSYRDRYGYTF

j_call: TRBJ2-3
v_call: TRBV7-3
cdr3_aa: CASSDRSSSGRAVDTQYF

j_call: TRBJ2-1
v_call: TRBV27
cdr3_aa: CASSRASGYNEQFF

j_call: TRBJ1-6
v_call: TRBV30
cdr3_aa: CAWNVAGTNSPLHF

j_call: TRBJ1-2
v_call: TRBV28
cdr3_aa: CASSLGQTYGYTF